Sequencing of this T cell receptor (beta chain) was carried out in a study of blood T cells in healthy people across ages. Study-wide background: For every two T cells, template switching captured about one barcoded beta molecule. Broader study findings: There were more naive CD4+ cells and higher diversity in long-lived donors than in aged donors. Lack of knowledge of donor CMV status possibly confounded expanded clonotype changes.

With respect to this clonotype: The antigen is undetermined.

Alongside a J-beta primer mix, a sample-barcoded 5' primer served in a second PCR lasting about 7 to 11 cycles. TCRdb reanalysed the 5' RACE reads using MiXCR and keeps one entry per CDR3 protein. Found here are roughly 1,500,000 distinct CDR3 sequences, 30% to 40% of them singletons; the top ten hold around 11%. The sample comprised blood. The receptor's source is a woman in her twenties or thirties in good health.

The CDR3 here is CSARNANAGYGYTF. The CDR3 DNA follows: TGCAGTGCTAGAAATGCCAACGCAGGATATGGCTACACCTTC. The rearrangement joins TRBV20-1 to TRBJ1-2; D is unresolved. CDR1 and CDR2 (germline): DFQATT, SNEGSKA (reference sequence). The CDR3 contains 14 residues. V lost 2 bases, J lost 5 bases, and 15 bases lay in between.